The rows below give T cell receptor beta chains drawn from one sample of a study of graft-versus-host responses after intestinal transplantation. Libraries were prepared by immunoSEQ multiplex PCR; TCRdb keeps only in-frame clonotypes and omits some of them. This sample has some 39,000 clones, with approximately 95% found just once. This material consisted of PBMCs, taken approximately 740 days after intestinal transplantation. Receptors originate from a human patient who received an intestinal transplant, so some T cells may come from the graft donor. The conserved cysteine and the conserved F or W are not part of the CDR3 here.

J gene	V gene	CDR3 protein
TRBJ2-3	TRBV11-2	ASSPTGGTQY
TRBJ1-1	TRBV5-4	ASSQVGGMNTEAF
TRBJ2-1	TRBV7-2	ASGRGSWEQF
TRBJ2-2	TRBV5-1	ASSLQGASGNTGELF
TRBJ2-1	TRBV11-2	ASSPIGGLLTQEQF
TRBJ2-1	TRBV7-3	ASSEGSYNEQF
TRBJ2-3	TRBV7-3	ASSWLAGLADTQY
TRBJ1-2	TRBV7-2	ASSSPDRPWGYT
TRBJ1-4	TRBV2	ASGLRGTNEKLF
TRBJ1-2	TRBV5-1	ASSLQGETAYGYT
TRBJ2-1	TRBV19	ASSPWTSGSYNEQF
TRBJ2-2	TRBV5-1	ASSEAVGATGELF
TRBJ2-7	TRBV4-1	ASSQTLGEQY
TRBJ1-2	TRBV6-5	ASSYPEAAYGYT
TRBJ2-6	TRBV10-1	ASSEKRDSGANVLT
TRBJ1-5	TRBV5-1	ASSSGQDQPQH
TRBJ1-1	TRBV6-5	ASSSYRRNTEAF
TRBJ2-7	TRBV19	ASSATSDSSYEQY
TRBJ1-1	TRBV11-2	ASSLAMGTEAF
TRBJ1-5	TRBV4-1	ASSQGIYQPQH
TRBJ1-1	TRBV10-3	AISEPLGANTEAF
TRBJ1-2	TRBV11-3	ASSLAANYGYT
TRBJ2-5	TRBV5-1	ASSLVGLAGGFPTQETQY
TRBJ2-7	TRBV5-5	ARSPEVRDGYEQY
TRBJ2-3	TRBV28	ASSLTREMKDTQY
TRBJ1-1	TRBV11-2	ATTTAQNTEAF
TRBJ2-1	TRBV19	ASSTVRYNEQF
TRBJ2-3	TRBV10-3	ATSAGGTDTQY
TRBJ1-2	TRBV10-2	ASSEPDYGYT
TRBJ1-3	TRBV6-5	ASSQGNTIY
TRBJ2-3	TRBV19	ASSISAGLGDTQY
TRBJ2-1	TRBV4-1	ASSQGLAAGEQF
TRBJ1-4	TRBV5-4	ASSLEGGAGEKLF
TRBJ1-2	TRBV6-5	ASRKGQANYGYT
TRBJ2-7	TRBV18	ASSPIGSQNGYEQY
TRBJ2-4	TRBV27	ASRGELAKNIQY
TRBJ2-7	TRBV5-1	ASSIDSKYEQY
TRBJ2-3	TRBV10-1	ASSGGPNRATDTQY
TRBJ2-6	TRBV29-1	SVAETSGANVLT
TRBJ2-4	TRBV20-1	SVLAKNIQY
TRBJ2-6	TRBV30	ALGGAGANVLT